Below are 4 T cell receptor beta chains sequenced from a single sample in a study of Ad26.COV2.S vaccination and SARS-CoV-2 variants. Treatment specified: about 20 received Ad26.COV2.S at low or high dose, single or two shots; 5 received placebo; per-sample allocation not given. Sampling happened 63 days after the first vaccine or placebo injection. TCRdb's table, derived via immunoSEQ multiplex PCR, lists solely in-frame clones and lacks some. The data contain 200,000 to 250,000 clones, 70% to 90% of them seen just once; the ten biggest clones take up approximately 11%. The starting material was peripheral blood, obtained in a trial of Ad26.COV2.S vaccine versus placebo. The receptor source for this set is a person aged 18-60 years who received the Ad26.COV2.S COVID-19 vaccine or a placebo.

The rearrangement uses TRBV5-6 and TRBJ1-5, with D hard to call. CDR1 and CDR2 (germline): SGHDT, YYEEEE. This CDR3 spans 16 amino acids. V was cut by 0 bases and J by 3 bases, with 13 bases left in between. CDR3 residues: CASSLVSDLPNQPQHF. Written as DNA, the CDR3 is TGTGCCAGCAGCTTGGTGTCAGATCTTCCCAATCAGCCCCAGCATTTT.

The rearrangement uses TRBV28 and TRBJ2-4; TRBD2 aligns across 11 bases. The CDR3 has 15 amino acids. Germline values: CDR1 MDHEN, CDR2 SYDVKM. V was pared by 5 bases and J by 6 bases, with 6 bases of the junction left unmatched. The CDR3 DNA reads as TGTGCCAGCAGTCTGGCCGGGACTAGCGGAAACATTCAGTACTTC. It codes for CASSLAGTSGNIQYF.

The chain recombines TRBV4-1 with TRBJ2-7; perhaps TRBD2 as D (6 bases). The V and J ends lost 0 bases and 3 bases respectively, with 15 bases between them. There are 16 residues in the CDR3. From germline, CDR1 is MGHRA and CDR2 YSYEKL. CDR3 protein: CASSQEGGTLRYEQYF. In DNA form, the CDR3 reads TGCGCCAGCAGCCAAGAGGGTGGGACTCTACGCTACGAGCAGTACTTC.

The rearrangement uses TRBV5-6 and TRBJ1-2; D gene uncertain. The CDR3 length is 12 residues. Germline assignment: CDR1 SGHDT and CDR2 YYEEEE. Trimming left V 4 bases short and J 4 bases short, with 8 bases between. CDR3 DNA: TGTGCCAGCAGCCCCGGAGGCTATGGCTACACCTTC. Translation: CASSPGGYGYTF. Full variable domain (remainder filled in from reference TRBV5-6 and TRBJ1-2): DAGVTQSPTHLIKTRGQQVTLRCSPKSGHDTVSWYQQALGQGPQFIFQYYEEEERQRGNFPDRFSGHQFPNYSSELNVNALLLGDSALYLCASSPGGYGYTFGSGTRLTVV.